This section outlines one T cell receptor beta chain sequence together with its context. The antigen is unknown. The junction departs from the called germline gene at one end, perhaps through a read error. TCRdb's copy holds only in-frame clones and misses some; the assay was immunoSEQ multiplex PCR. Among 150,000 to 200,000 clones, 80% to 90% were seen once, and the ten largest hold around 4.5%. These data come from a study of lymphopenia after photon versus proton radiotherapy. CDR1 is LNHDA and CDR2 is SQIVND in the germline V gene (reference sequence). This CDR3 region has 15 residues. Regarding the study as a whole: In patients who died, overall survival fell as post-nadir TCR diversity dropped more. Post-nadir diversity loss with photons came from oligoclonal expansion, particularly CD8+ Temra cells.

The receptor's source is a man in his fifties or sixties with gastric cancer. Sample: peripheral blood, taken from a patient treated with photon-based radiotherapy. This chain joins TRBV19 and TRBJ1-1; TRBD1 matches 9 bases. CDR3 sequence (DNA): TGTGCCAGTAGTCCACCCGGGACAGGGAACGCTGAAGCTTTCTTT. It translates to CASSPPGTGNAEAFF.